This TCR beta chain was captured in a study of PD-1 blockade in classical Hodgkin lymphoma. Study-wide points: TCR diversity in CD4+, not CD8+, cells rose significantly by C4D1. It was reported that newly diagnosed patients had less baseline TCR diversity than healthy donors.

Note on this clone: Its antigen remains unidentified.

The ends lost 5 bases at V and 6 bases at J; junction bases unmatched: 4. The germline CDR1 and CDR2 sequences are LNHNV and YYDKDF (reference sequence). The CDR3 runs 14 residues. Clones were sequenced by immunoSEQ multiplex PCR, and TCRdb holds only the in-frame ones, with some missing. The profile shows about 46,000 clones, over 60% of them singletons. After autologous stem cell transplantation all patients relapsed, and prior brentuximab vedotin exposure differed between cohorts. The chain carries TRBV15 and TRBJ1-5; 10 nucleotides line up with TRBD1. The sample in question was peripheral blood mononuclear cells (PBMCs), obtained before the second cycle of nivolumab. This receptor was taken from a human donor with classical Hodgkin lymphoma. The CDR3 loop reads CATSSRDRGQPQHF. DNA for the CDR3: TGTGCCACCAGCTCCCGGGACAGGGGTCAGCCCCAGCATTTT.